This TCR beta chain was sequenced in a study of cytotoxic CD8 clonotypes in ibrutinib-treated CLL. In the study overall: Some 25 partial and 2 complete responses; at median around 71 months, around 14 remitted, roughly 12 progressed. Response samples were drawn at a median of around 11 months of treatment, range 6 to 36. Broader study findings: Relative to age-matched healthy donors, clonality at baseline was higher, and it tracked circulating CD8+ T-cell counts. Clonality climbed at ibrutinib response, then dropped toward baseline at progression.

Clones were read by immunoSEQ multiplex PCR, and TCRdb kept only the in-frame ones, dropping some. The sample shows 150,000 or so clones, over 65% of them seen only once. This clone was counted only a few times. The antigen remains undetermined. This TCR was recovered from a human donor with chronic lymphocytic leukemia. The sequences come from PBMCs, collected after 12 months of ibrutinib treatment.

The CDR3 spells CASSPQVSGRIETQYF. CDR3 in DNA: TGTGCCAGCAGTCCGCAGGTTAGCGGGAGGATTGAGACCCAGTACTTC. J is TRBJ2-5 and V is TRBV2; 10 bases agree with TRBD2. Germline loops: CDR1 SNHLY, CDR2 FYNNEI. This CDR3 spans 16 amino acids. V trimming: 5 bases; J trimming: 5 bases; junction bases outside the gene matches: 11.